This T cell receptor beta chain emerged from a study of cytomegalovirus exposure and HLA in healthy donors (dated by TCRdb to 2016 to 2017). The study in broad terms: An earlier analysis of approximately 640 of the donors reported approximately 270 Gb of sequence data and approximately 110 million unique TCR beta sequences from some 180 million T cells. Roughly 300 gigabases of sequencing data and around 85 million unique TCR sequences made up an early release that covered several hundred HLA-typed donors. Among the roughly 400 genotyped donors, around 79% belonged to the genetic ancestry cluster associated with self-reported Caucasian donors. The study aimed to test whether signatures of past pathogen exposure could be identified by cataloging public T cell receptors. The study profiled the T cell repertoires of approximately 700 subjects by immunosequencing and related them to cytomegalovirus serostatus. Along with the approximately 600-subject first cohort, a separate validation cohort of over a hundred different subjects was used. High-throughput TCR immunosequencing, statistical association of individual TCRs with disease status, and machine learning were combined to predict cytomegalovirus infection status. A later analysis re-analyzed previously published TCR beta repertoires from approximately 700 donors and added high-resolution HLA genotyping to study TCR occurrence patterns. Rather than drawing on any new phenotypic data, the later analysis identified candidate immune exposures from TCR beta sequences and the way those sequences occurred across donors. In an earlier analysis of 587 of the donors, high-throughput TCR beta sequencing was used to judge whether each TCR beta V gene segment behaved as functional or pseudogenic. Donor age, sex, ethnicity and CMV serostatus were collected together with the repertoire data. Genome-wide SNP genotypes for about 65% of the 666 donors were used in a later genetic analysis, which treated that subset as a discovery cohort. All discovery cohort repertoires had been generated using a single sequencing platform. HLA typing included class I and class II loci at four-digit resolution. Typing coverage varied by locus: roughly 620-640 donors for A, B, C, DRB1 and DQB1; more than 500 for DQA1; more than 600 for DPA1; about 450 for DPB1. Four to six DR-DQ haplotypes were handled as single units for association and clustering, since linkage in the cohort was strong. Among around 400 genotyped donors of the cohort, an average of around 250,000 unique TCR beta nucleotide sequences was sequenced per donor, of which 15% to 20% were non-productive. Overall study results and their limits: In vitro tests confirmed that a few of the cytomegalovirus-associated TCR beta chains recognize cytomegalovirus antigens. In both the original and validation cohorts, the classifier was reported to diagnose cytomegalovirus status with high specificity and sensitivity. This cohort had only TCR beta chains sequenced, and the lack of alpha or paired-chain data limited which features could be detected. A later analysis associated 16,951 TCR beta sequences with specific HLA alleles at a false discovery rate of 0.05. A further reported finding was that TCR beta sequences accurately predicted the HLA-A and HLA-B alleles for most subjects in the first cohort. Because HLA typing was unavailable for some donors at each locus, only the typed subset was used in association tests. An association between a missense DCLRE1C variant and V-gene and J-gene trimming of TCR beta chains was found in a later genetic analysis and replicated in an independent cohort. Compared with equally common non-associated chains, HLA-associated TCR beta chains in a later analysis were more clonally expanded and had lower generation probabilities. Some IMGT-functional V segments, including TRBV6-2 and TRBV6-3, could not be told apart with the 87-base-pair reads, so those segments were excluded. Presence/absence analyses assumed roughly uniform sequencing depth across donors, an assumption that may not hold. The authors suggested that the approach could potentially be generalized to other disease states and immunological phenotypes. The earlier analysis of approximately 540 of the donors excluded seventeen rarely observed V segments, including chromosome 9 orphons, because counts were too low. In a later genetic analysis, fewer N-insertions in productive TCRs were reported among donors in an Asian-associated ancestry cluster than the approximately 670-donor mean. Broadly in line with IMGT annotations, most TCR beta V segments showed up in productive rearrangements about 87% or about 30% of the time in an earlier analysis of a few hundred of the donors. A group of highly shared sequence variants was considered likely to be a technical artifact of the sequencing pipeline. Correlated functional status among segregating V segments might be attributable to linkage disequilibrium, but an unknown experimental factor could not be ruled out. For the cohort, immune exposure information was limited to CMV serostatus. In a later analysis, several top co-occurrence clusters were reported to appear linked to parvovirus B19, influenza, CMV and Epstein-Barr virus. While some public TCRs were present in many individuals, most TCR sequences turned up only very rarely across donors. Strong co-occurrence of HLA alleles, especially DR and DQ, made assigning TCR associations to individual alleles difficult. A total of 150 or so TCR beta chains were listed by the study as associated with cytomegalovirus. Most CMV-associated TCR beta chains appeared to be HLA-restricted in a later analysis, and the HLA associations seemed to be driven largely by CMV exposure. In a later analysis, TCR association rates were found to vary across HLA loci, with the most associated TCRs seen for DRB1 alleles and the fewest for HLA-C alleles.

Receptor libraries were prepared by the immunoSEQ multiplex PCR assay. A mixture of 60 forward primers for TCR Vbeta segments and 13 reverse primers for TCR Jbeta segments was used in the multiplex PCR. The CDR3 region of rearranged TCR beta genes was amplified from genomic DNA with a multiplex PCR assay. On the Illumina HiSeq System, the amplified TCR beta libraries were sequenced as 87-base-pair reads. Processing in the source paper ran as follows. In a later analysis, tens of millions of unique TCR beta chains were counted across the approximately 640 repertoires, and approximately 11 million of these chains were shared by at least two donors. Raw reads were error-corrected and collapsed into unique sequences with a nearest-neighbor algorithm that merged closely related sequences to remove PCR and sequencing errors. To assign V, D and J gene segments, CDR3 sequences were aligned to IMGT reference sequences. Each retained sequence needed at least a six-nucleotide match to both a V gene segment and a J gene segment. Rearrangements were classified as productive when the CDR3 lacked stop codons and remained in frame with V and J, and all other rearrangements were classified as non-productive. CDR3 was defined according to IMGT convention as the region running from the second conserved V-encoded cysteine to the conserved J-encoded phenylalanine. The earlier analysis of about 500 of the donors excluded sequences that lacked an unambiguous match to a single V gene segment. An earlier analysis of some 500 of the donors classified V segments as functional when productive rearrangements were above 56.7% and as segregating when the standard deviation between donors was above 5%. A statistical classification framework was developed to diagnose cytomegalovirus status using the catalog of TCR beta chain sequences. In a later analysis, V and J genes were assigned by comparing TCR nucleotide sequences against IMGT/GENE-DB human TR gene sequences. A later analysis assigned CDR3 sequences and most-parsimonious VDJ recombination scenarios with the TCRdist pipeline. In a later analysis, each TCR beta chain was defined by its CDR3 amino acid sequence together with its V-gene family, and reads lacking a unique V-gene family were excluded. A later analysis removed several hundred highly shared, low-generation-probability nucleotide sequences to deal with suspected cross-contamination and a sequencing artifact. In a later analysis, a clonal expansion index for each public chain was calculated from normalized within-repertoire ranks of inferred template counts. A later analysis computed generation probabilities with a VDJ recombination model fitted to out-of-frame rearrangements, and checked the results against IGoR. In a later analysis, TCR-TCR, TCR-HLA and TCR-CMV co-occurrence was scored with hypergeometric tests, and a repertoire-size bias correction was applied to TCR pairs. False discovery rates were estimated in a later analysis by permuting HLA or CMV assignments 20 times. In a later analysis, co-occurring TCRs were grouped using DBSCAN, with TCRdist sequence similarity added in when clustering inside HLA-allele-positive subsets. Co-occurrence clustering excluded repertoires with fewer than 30,000 or more than 120,000 public chains, plus five with anomalous nucleotide sharing. The table was pulled from immuneACCESS by TCRdb, which kept in-frame rearrangements only. Such tables lose some clones; where checked, under half of the loss comes from unresolved V genes, and the rest has no known cause. V, J and clone size were drawn from that table, and D and trimming were deduced from the DNA. This sample's table has entries for around 55,000 clones. The ten largest clones add up to approximately 8.9% of the sample.

To note about this clone: Its binding antigen is unknown.

For this chain, trimming is 4 bases at the V end and 8 bases at the J end, and the number of junction bases without a gene match is 13. Counted from cysteine to phenylalanine, this CDR3 has 17 amino acids. Just CDR3 DNA is preserved here, 51 bases in frame from base 1. The germline V gene encodes CDR1 SGHTA and CDR2 FQGNSA. The cohort comprised fewer than 700 healthy bone marrow donors. At the time of sampling, every cohort member was nominally healthy, though immune exposures that went unrecorded were likely present. The donor tested CMV seropositive and was one of the 289 seropositive cohort members. A peripheral blood sample was provided by each donor, and peripheral blood mononuclear cells were used for TCR beta sequencing. Genomic DNA was extracted from the blood cell samples with the Qiagen DNeasy Blood Extraction Kit.

The sequence derives from a man aged 50-60 years in good health and CMV-seropositive. Recombination joined TRBV7-2 with TRBJ2-4, and 11 junction bases match TRBD1. Sequencing was carried out using PBMCs. CDR3 region: CASSSRGQGVRDDIQYF. The sequence in DNA is TGTGCCAGCAGCTCCCGGGGACAGGGGGTACGGGATGACATTCAGTACTTC. Extended through the reference TRBV7-2 and TRBJ2-4 proteins, this CDR3 yields the full variable domain: GAGVSQSPSNKVTEKGKDVELRCDPISGHTALYWYRQSLGQGLEFLIYFQGNSAPDKSGLPSDRFSAERTGGSVSTLTIQRTQQEDSAVYLCASSSRGQGVRDDIQYFGAGTRLSVL.